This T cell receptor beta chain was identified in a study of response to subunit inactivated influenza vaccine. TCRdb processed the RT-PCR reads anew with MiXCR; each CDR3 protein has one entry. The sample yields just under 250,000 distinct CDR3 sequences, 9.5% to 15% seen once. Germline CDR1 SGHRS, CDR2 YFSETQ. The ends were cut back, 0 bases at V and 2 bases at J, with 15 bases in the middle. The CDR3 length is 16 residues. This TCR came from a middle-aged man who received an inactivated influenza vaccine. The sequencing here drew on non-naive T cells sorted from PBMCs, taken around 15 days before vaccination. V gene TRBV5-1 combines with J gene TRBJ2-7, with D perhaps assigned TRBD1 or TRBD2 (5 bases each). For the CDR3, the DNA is TGCGCCAGCAGCTTGGTTGGGGGAATTCCGGCCTACGAGCAGTACTTC. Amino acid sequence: CASSLVGGIPAYEQYF.